A selection of T cell receptor beta chains follows, all from one sample in a study of CD8 T cells in ankylosing spondylitis. Using its own MiXCR run on the 5' RACE reads, TCRdb lists one record per CDR3 protein. The table lists some 250,000 distinct CDR3 sequences, approximately 24% of them singletons. Sequences were obtained from blood, either unsorted or a sorted T cell fraction (not recorded which). These receptors all stem from a male donor with ankylosing spondylitis or in good health (not recorded which). The CDR3 runs from the conserved cysteine through the conserved F or W. Each record gives: D gene, V gene, clone size, J gene, CDR3 protein, CDR3 DNA. The D gene is left open where the match is weak. Expanded clones get a size class; other rows say once, few or many, or leave the size out.

.	TRBV29-1	few	TRBJ2-1	CSVDSQGPSNEQFF	TGCAGCGTTGATTCCCAGGGGCCATCCAATGAGCAGTTCTTC
TRBD1	TRBV20-1	many	TRBJ1-4	CSAMTGRNEKLFF	TGCAGTGCGATGACAGGGAGGAATGAAAAACTGTTTTTT
.	TRBV6-1	few	TRBJ1-1	CASRRLGNTEAFF	TGTGCCAGCAGACGGTTGGGGAACACTGAAGCTTTCTTT
.	TRBV20-1	.	TRBJ2-1	CSATYGPSSYNEQFF	TGCAGTGCTACGTACGGACCCAGCTCCTACAATGAGCAGTTCTTC
TRBD2	TRBV11-1	many	TRBJ2-1	CASSPSPSGGRSSYNEQFF	TGTGCCAGCAGCCCATCGCCTAGCGGGGGCCGCAGCTCCTACAATGAGCAGTTCTTC
.	TRBV7-2	many	TRBJ2-3	CASSKYRVPDTQYF	TGTGCCAGCAGCAAATACAGGGTGCCAGATACGCAGTATTTT
TRBD2	TRBV20-1	few	TRBJ2-1	CSAGLAGYNEQFF	TGCAGTGCGGGACTAGCGGGATACAATGAGCAGTTCTTC
TRBD1	TRBV20-1	many	TRBJ2-1	CSARDVAGGLVGEQFF	TGCAGTGCTAGAGATGTAGCAGGGGGCCTGGTAGGTGAGCAGTTCTTC
TRBD1	TRBV7-8	.	TRBJ2-2	CASSYTDRESFGELFF	TGTGCCAGCAGCTATACGGACAGGGAAAGTTTCGGGGAGCTGTTTTTT
TRBD2	TRBV20-1	many	TRBJ2-1	CSARTSGNYYNEQFF	TGCAGTGCAAGGACTAGTGGAAATTACTACAATGAGCAGTTCTTC
.	TRBV2	few	TRBJ2-1	CASSALGYNEQFF	TGTGCCAGCAGTGCACTAGGCTACAATGAGCAGTTCTTC
.	TRBV12-3/TRBV12-4	many	TRBJ1-4	CASSPSRDFLGEKLFF	TGTGCCAGCAGTCCGTCCCGGGACTTCCTCGGTGAAAAACTGTTTTTT
TRBD1	TRBV20-1	many	TRBJ2-7	CSASDRGYEQYF	TGCAGTGCTAGCGACAGGGGATACGAGCAGTACTTC
.	TRBV29-1	.	TRBJ1-4	CSVGGVGNEKLFF	TGCAGCGTTGGCGGGGTTGGGAATGAAAAACTGTTTTTT
.	TRBV7-7	many	TRBJ2-5	CASSLGSGTQETQYF	TGTGCTAGCAGCTTAGGTTCCGGCACCCAAGAGACCCAGTACTTC
.	TRBV6-1	few	TRBJ2-7	CASGPWEQYF	TGTGCCAGCGGACCCTGGGAGCAGTACTTC
TRBD1	TRBV20-1	many	TRBJ2-6	CSVTGGSGANVLTF	TGCAGTGTCACAGGGGGCTCTGGGGCCAACGTCCTGACTTTC
.	TRBV5-1	many	TRBJ1-4	CASSLSRTTNEKLFF	TGCGCCAGCAGCCTATCAAGAACAACTAATGAAAAACTGTTTTTT
.	TRBV7-9	.	TRBJ1-4	CASSSRQASNEKLFF	TGTGCCAGCAGCTCGAGACAGGCGTCTAATGAAAAACTGTTTTTT
TRBD1	TRBV11-2	.	TRBJ1-2	CASSPGTVVNGYTF	TGTGCCAGCAGCCCCGGGACAGTTGTGAATGGCTACACCTTC
.	TRBV20-1	few	TRBJ2-1	CSARDDLGSSYNEQFF	TGCAGTGCTAGAGATGATTTGGGGAGCTCCTACAATGAGCAGTTCTTC
.	TRBV12-3/TRBV12-4	.	TRBJ2-7	CASSGDQAGLDEQYF	TGTGCCAGCAGTGGGGACCAGGCCGGGTTGGACGAGCAGTACTTC
TRBD2	TRBV12-3/TRBV12-4	many	TRBJ2-1	CASSSPAGGLRNEQFF	TGTGCCAGCAGTTCACCAGCGGGGGGGCTTAGGAATGAGCAGTTCTTC
.	TRBV18	.	TRBJ1-4	CASSPGATNEKLFF	TGTGCCAGCTCACCAGGAGCAACTAATGAAAAACTGTTTTTT
.	TRBV20-1	few	TRBJ2-3	CSASWRGDTDTQYF	TGCAGTGCCTCCTGGCGGGGAGACACAGATACGCAGTATTTT
TRBD2	TRBV2	.	TRBJ2-5	CASRLLAGDQETQYF	TGTGCCAGCAGGCTCTTAGCGGGGGACCAAGAGACCCAGTACTTC
.	TRBV5-5	.	TRBJ2-4	CASSPDLAKNIQYF	TGTGCCAGCAGCCCGGACCTAGCCAAAAACATTCAGTACTTC
.	TRBV20-1	many	TRBJ2-6	CSAGANVLTF	TGCAGTGCTGGGGCCAACGTCCTGACTTTC
TRBD1	TRBV20-1	few	TRBJ2-1	CSANKLNTGQGGNEQFF	TGCAGTGCCAATAAGCTCAACACCGGACAGGGGGGCAATGAGCAGTTCTTC
.	TRBV20-1	.	TRBJ2-7	CSARVATGGAYEQYF	TGCAGTGCTAGAGTTGCCACAGGGGGGGCCTACGAGCAGTACTTC
.	TRBV5-5	few	TRBJ2-1	CASSWGGRGWSYNEQFF	TGTGCCAGCAGCTGGGGGGGGCGGGGGTGGTCCTACAATGAGCAGTTCTTC
TRBD2	TRBV7-6	.	TRBJ2-1	CASSLKGLAGEQFF	TGTGCCAGCAGCTTAAAAGGACTAGCGGGTGAGCAGTTCTTC
.	TRBV28	.	TRBJ2-1	CASSAENEQFF	TGTGCCAGCAGTGCGGAGAATGAGCAGTTCTTC
TRBD1	TRBV20-1	many	TRBJ1-6	CSASAGTGKSPLHF	TGCAGTGCTAGCGCCGGGACAGGGAAGTCACCCCTCCACTTT
TRBD2	TRBV20-1	many	TRBJ2-2	CSAARAGGQGTGELFF	TGCAGTGCAGCGAGAGCGGGGGGGCAGGGCACCGGGGAGCTGTTTTTT
TRBD1	TRBV5-1	many	TRBJ1-2	CASSPDRGKGYTF	TGCGCCAGCAGCCCCGACAGGGGTAAGGGCTACACCTTC
.	TRBV6-1	.	TRBJ1-3	CASRSGSSGNTIYF	TGTGCCAGCAGATCGGGGAGCTCTGGAAACACCATATATTTT
.	TRBV7-9	.	TRBJ1-5	CASSFEGRPQHF	TGTGCCAGCAGCTTTGAGGGCCGGCCCCAGCATTTT
TRBD2	TRBV11-3	many	TRBJ2-3	CASSFGLAGGRTDTQYF	TGTGCCAGCAGCTTTGGACTAGCGGGGGGGCGCACAGATACGCAGTATTTT
.	TRBV10-3	many	TRBJ2-1	CAISEDKYNEQFF	TGTGCCATCAGTGAGGACAAATACAATGAGCAGTTCTTC
.	TRBV21-1	.	TRBJ2-7	CASSKKGGIYEQYF	TGTGCCAGCAGCAAGAAAGGCGGGATCTACGAGCAGTACTTC
.	TRBV20-1	many	TRBJ2-5	CSAPRAVGETQYF	TGCAGTGCCCCTCGGGCAGTTGGAGAGACCCAGTACTTC
TRBD2	TRBV20-1	medium-sized	TRBJ2-5	CSAKAGGNQETQYF	TGCAGTGCGAAAGCGGGGGGGAACCAAGAGACCCAGTACTTC
TRBD2	TRBV12-3/TRBV12-4	.	TRBJ2-3	CASSPGPGGADTQYF	TGTGCCAGCAGTCCCGGTCCCGGGGGGGCAGATACGCAGTATTTT
.	TRBV12-3/TRBV12-4	many	TRBJ2-7	CASAGEGHYEQYF	TGTGCCAGCGCTGGAGAGGGCCACTACGAGCAGTACTTC
TRBD2	TRBV12-3/TRBV12-4	few	TRBJ2-3	CASSFSGTSGGTDTQYF	TGTGCCAGCAGTTTTTCCGGGACTAGCGGGGGAACAGATACGCAGTATTTT
TRBD1	TRBV6-5	many	TRBJ2-1	CASSYSRPQGNEQFF	TGTGCCAGCAGTTACTCTCGTCCACAGGGGAATGAGCAGTTCTTC
.	TRBV20-1	.	TRBJ1-2	CSALRAPRAYGYTF	TGCAGTGCCCTCCGGGCCCCGAGAGCCTATGGCTACACCTTC
TRBD1	TRBV20-1	.	TRBJ2-3	CSARGWGQGSDTQYF	TGCAGTGCTAGAGGATGGGGACAGGGATCAGATACGCAGTATTTT
.	TRBV29-1	many	TRBJ1-1	CSVDGEANTEAFF	TGCAGCGTTGATGGGGAAGCGAACACTGAAGCTTTCTTT
TRBD1	TRBV12-3/TRBV12-4	.	TRBJ1-4	CASSVMGQGREKLFF	TGTGCCAGCAGTGTTATGGGACAGGGACGTGAAAAACTGTTTTTT
.	TRBV12-3/TRBV12-4	few	TRBJ1-4	CASSHPNEKLFF	TGTGCCAGCAGTCATCCTAATGAAAAACTGTTTTTT
TRBD1	TRBV20-1	.	TRBJ2-7	CSAKGQGVHEQYF	TGCAGTGCTAAAGGACAGGGCGTCCACGAGCAGTACTTC